This T cell receptor beta chain was sequenced during a study of T cell responses to AZD1222 COVID-19 vaccine (dated by TCRdb to the early 2020s). Regarding the research as a whole: AZD1222 recipients with second doses at about 4 weeks or about 12 weeks were pooled, because spike-specific TCR depth and breadth did not differ between schedules. Trial participants were enrolled by age into 18-55, 56-69 and 70-plus year subgroups, with approximately 150, 30 and 60 TCR-sequenced participants respectively. A total of more than 230 trial participants underwent TCR sequencing, of whom around 200 received two doses of AZD1222 and 26 received two doses of the MenACWY control vaccine.

The time point label here, explained by the study, means: baseline before first vaccination. Samples from vaccinated people were obtained from the UK trials COV001 and COV002, which included a single-blind randomized controlled phase 2/3 trial of AZD1222 (ChAdOx1 nCoV-19) in healthy adults. Trial participant PBMC samples were collected at day 0 and day 28 after the second dose for TCRbeta chain sequencing. The CDR3 starts with the cysteine, ends with the phenylalanine, and has 15 residues. Just the 45-base CDR3 DNA is kept, in frame starting at base 1. For CDR1 and CDR2, the germline V gene lists SGHNT and YENEEA. Relative to germline, V is missing 5 bases and J is missing 9 bases, with 12 bases of the junction outside any gene match. The CDR3 regions of human TCRbeta chains were analyzed by immunosequencing. As for the authors' bioinformatics: TCRs in the repertoires were matched against a reference library of SARS-CoV-2-specific TCRs that had been generated with the MIRA antigen-specificity platform. Breadth meant the fraction of unique TCRs that were SARS-CoV-2-associated, whereas depth meant the fraction of total T cells that were SARS-CoV-2-associated. Each spike-specific TCR was assigned to its reactive spike region and to a CD4 or CD8 class using the MIRA data. Log10-transformed breadth and depth values were compared by one-way ANOVA with Sidak's multiple comparisons tests. TCRdb carries this immuneACCESS record with in-frame sequences only. Its versions omit some clonotypes, under half of them owing to an unresolved V gene in the studies checked, with the rest unexplained. V, J and clone size were drawn from that table, and D and trimming were deduced from the DNA. The sample table contains about 130,000 clones; only one count was recorded for over 75% of them. 2.8% of the sample comes from the top ten.

The full study reports these points: Participants were mostly white British and included more females than males, and it was suggested by the authors that clonal diversity may have been underestimated. After two AZD1222 doses, both the breadth and the depth of spike-specific TCRs were significantly higher than at day 0 and than in MenACWY recipients. The vaccine-associated CD4 TCRs covered the entire spike protein, and the dominant responses fell in regions 160-218 and 743-854. Epitopes outside the regions mutated in the B.1.351 and B.1.1.7 variants were reportedly recognized by nearly half of the unique spike-specific TCRs. No day 14 peak-response samples were available, so repertoires were characterized only after the peak T cell response. In the small 56-69-year group, the increase in depth fell short of significance, most likely because of low power. Conclusions about previously exposed vaccinees are limited, since just 6 or 7 AZD1222 recipients were seropositive for SARS-CoV-2 at baseline.

Regarding this clone: No antigen is known for it. There are no base qualities to consult, and no much larger clone falls within one base.

The sequencing used peripheral blood, collected on day 0 of AZD1222 vaccination. The receptor was isolated from an adult in good health. Rearrangement joined TRBV11-3 to TRBJ2-2; 7 central bases correspond to TRBD2. This receptor carries the CDR3 CASSLGGSGLRELFF. The sequenced DNA is TGTGCCAGCAGCCTCGGGGGGAGCGGTCTCCGGGAGCTGTTTTTT.